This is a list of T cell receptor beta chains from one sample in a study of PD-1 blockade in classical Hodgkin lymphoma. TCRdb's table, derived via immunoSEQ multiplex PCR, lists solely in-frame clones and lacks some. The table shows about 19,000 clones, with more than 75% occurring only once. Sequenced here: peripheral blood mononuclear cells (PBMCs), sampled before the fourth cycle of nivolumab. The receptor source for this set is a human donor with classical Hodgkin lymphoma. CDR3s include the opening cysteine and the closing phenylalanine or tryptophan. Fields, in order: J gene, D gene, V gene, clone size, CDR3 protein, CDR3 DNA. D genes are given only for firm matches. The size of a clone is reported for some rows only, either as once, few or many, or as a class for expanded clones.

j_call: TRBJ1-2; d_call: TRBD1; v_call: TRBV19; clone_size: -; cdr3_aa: CASSTGQGRNYGYTF; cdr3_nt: TGTGCCAGTAGTACCGGACAGGGTCGGAACTATGGCTACACCTTC
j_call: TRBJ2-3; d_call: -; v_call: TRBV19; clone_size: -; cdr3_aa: CATASPGPSTDTQYF; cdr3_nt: TGTGCCACCGCCTCGCCGGGACCTAGCACAGATACGCAGTATTTT
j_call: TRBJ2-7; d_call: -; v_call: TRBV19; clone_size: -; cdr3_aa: CASSIRGSLFSYEQYF; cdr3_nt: TGTGCCAGTAGTATTCGCGGTTCCCTCTTCTCCTACGAGCAGTACTTC
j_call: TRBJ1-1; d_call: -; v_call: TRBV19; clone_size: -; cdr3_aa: CATSFLANTEAFF; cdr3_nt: TGTGCCACCTCGTTCCTTGCGAACACTGAAGCTTTCTTT
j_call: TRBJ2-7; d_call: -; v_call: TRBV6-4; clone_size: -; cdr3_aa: CASSDSWREQQYF; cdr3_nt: TGTGCCAGCAGTGACTCCTGGCGGGAACAGCAGTACTTC
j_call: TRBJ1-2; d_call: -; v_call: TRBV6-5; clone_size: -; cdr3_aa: CASSGYRDNYGYTF; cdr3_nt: TGTGCCAGCAGTGGTTACCGGGACAACTATGGCTACACCTTC
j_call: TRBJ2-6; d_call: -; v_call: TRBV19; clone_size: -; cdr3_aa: CASSILPGAGANVLTF; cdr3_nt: TGTGCCAGTAGTATCTTACCCGGGGCTGGGGCCAACGTCCTGACTTTC
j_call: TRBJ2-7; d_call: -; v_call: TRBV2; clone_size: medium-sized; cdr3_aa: CASSELGFSYEQYF; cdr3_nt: TGTGCCAGCAGTGAATTGGGATTCTCCTACGAGCAGTACTTC
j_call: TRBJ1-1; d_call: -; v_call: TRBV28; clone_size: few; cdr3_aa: CASSRLMNTEAFF; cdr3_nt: TGTGCCAGCAGTCGGCTTATGAACACTGAAGCTTTCTTT
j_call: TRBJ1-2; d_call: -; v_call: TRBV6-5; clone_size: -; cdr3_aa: CASSYSMTGGYGYTF; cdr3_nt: TGTGCCAGCAGTTACTCGATGACAGGAGGCTATGGCTACACCTTC
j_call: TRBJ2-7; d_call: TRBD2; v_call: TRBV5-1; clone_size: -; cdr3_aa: CASSYGLAGIPYEQYF; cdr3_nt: TGCGCCAGCAGCTACGGACTAGCGGGGATACCCTACGAGCAGTACTTC
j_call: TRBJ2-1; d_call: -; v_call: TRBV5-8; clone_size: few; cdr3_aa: CASSLVPGTSNEQFF; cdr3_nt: TGTGCCAGCAGCTTGGTTCCAGGGACGTCCAATGAGCAGTTCTTC
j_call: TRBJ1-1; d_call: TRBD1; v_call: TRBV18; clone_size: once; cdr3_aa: CASSPIPGQRDEAFF; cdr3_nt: TGTGCCAGCTCACCTATTCCGGGACAGAGAGATGAAGCTTTCTTT
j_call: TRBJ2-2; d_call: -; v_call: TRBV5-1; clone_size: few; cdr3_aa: CASNWGYTGELFF; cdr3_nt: TGCGCCAGCAATTGGGGGTACACCGGGGAGCTGTTTTTT
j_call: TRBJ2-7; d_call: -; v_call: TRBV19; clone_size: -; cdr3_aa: CASSILGGREQYF; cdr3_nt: TGTGCCAGTAGTATCTTAGGGGGGCGCGAGCAGTACTTC
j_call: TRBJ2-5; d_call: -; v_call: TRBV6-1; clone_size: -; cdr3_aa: CASSPGTVETQYF; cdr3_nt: TGTGCCAGCAGTCCCGGGACTGTAGAGACCCAGTACTTC
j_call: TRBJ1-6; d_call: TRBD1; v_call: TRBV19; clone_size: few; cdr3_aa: CASSIRSPGTVNSPLHF; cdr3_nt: TGTGCCAGTAGTATCCGGTCCCCCGGGACAGTTAATTCACCCCTCCACTTT
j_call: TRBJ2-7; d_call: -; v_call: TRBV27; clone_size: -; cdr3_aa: CASSLMFGVYEQYF; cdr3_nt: TGTGCCAGCAGTTTAATGTTTGGCGTCTACGAGCAGTACTTC
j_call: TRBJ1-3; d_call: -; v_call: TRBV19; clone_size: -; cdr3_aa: CASSLLGNTIYF; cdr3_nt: TGTGCCAGTAGCCTACTCGGAAACACCATATATTTT
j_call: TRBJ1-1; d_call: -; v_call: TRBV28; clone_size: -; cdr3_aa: CAGSDSLNTEAFF; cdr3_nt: TGTGCCGGATCGGACAGTCTGAACACTGAAGCTTTCTTT
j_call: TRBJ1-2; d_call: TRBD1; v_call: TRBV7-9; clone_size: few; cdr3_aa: CASSSTGQRESYGYTF; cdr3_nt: TGTGCCAGCAGCTCTACGGGACAGCGAGAGTCCTATGGCTACACCTTC
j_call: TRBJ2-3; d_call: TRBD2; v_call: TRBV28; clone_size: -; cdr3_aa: CASRWRLAGGPGADTQYF; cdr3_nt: TGTGCCAGCAGGTGGAGACTAGCGGGAGGGCCGGGGGCGGATACGCAGTATTTT
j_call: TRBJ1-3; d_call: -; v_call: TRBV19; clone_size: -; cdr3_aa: CASSGRRRISSGNTIYF; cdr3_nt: TGTGCCAGTAGTGGGAGGCGGAGGATCTCCTCTGGAAACACCATATATTTT
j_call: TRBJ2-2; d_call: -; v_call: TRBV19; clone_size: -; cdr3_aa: CASSILQNTGELFF; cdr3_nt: TGTGCCAGTAGTATATTGCAGAACACCGGGGAGCTGTTTTTT
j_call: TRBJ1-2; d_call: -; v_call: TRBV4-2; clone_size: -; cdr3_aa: CASSLNYGYTF; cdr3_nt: TGTGCCAGCAGCTTGAACTATGGCTACACCTTC
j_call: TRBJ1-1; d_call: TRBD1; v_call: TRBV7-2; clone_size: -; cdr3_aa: CASSQDRFGTEAFF; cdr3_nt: TGTGCCAGCAGCCAGGACAGGTTCGGCACTGAAGCTTTCTTT
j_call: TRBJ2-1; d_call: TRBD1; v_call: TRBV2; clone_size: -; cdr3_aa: CASSYTGGSYNEQFF; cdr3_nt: TGTGCCAGCAGTTATACAGGGGGCTCCTACAATGAGCAGTTCTTC
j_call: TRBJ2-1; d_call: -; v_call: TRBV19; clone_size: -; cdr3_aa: CASSPFPNGNEQFF; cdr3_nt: TGTGCCAGTAGCCCCTTCCCCAACGGCAATGAGCAGTTCTTC
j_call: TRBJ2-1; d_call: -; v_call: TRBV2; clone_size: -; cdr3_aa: CASRPARGGDNEQFF; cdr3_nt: TGTGCCAGCCGCCCGGCGAGGGGGGGCGACAATGAGCAGTTCTTC
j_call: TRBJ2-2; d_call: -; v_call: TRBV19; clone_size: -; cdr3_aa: CASTFITGELFF; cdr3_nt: TGTGCCAGTACCTTCATCACCGGGGAGCTGTTTTTT
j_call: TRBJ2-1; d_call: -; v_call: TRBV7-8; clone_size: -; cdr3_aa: CASSLENLGNEQFF; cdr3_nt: TGTGCCAGCAGCTTAGAGAATTTGGGCAATGAGCAGTTCTTC
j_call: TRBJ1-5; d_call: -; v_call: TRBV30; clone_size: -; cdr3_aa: CAWSRGLSDQPQHF; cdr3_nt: TGTGCCTGGAGTAGGGGGTTGTCCGATCAGCCCCAGCATTTT